This T cell receptor (beta chain) derives from a study of blood T cell repertoires in COVID-19. About the study: COVID-19 samples collected from the United States, Italy and Spain covered acute and convalescent phases. T cells, B-cell-depleted T cells, or PBMCs provided the cDNA or gDNA that served as material.

Only in-frame clones appear in the TCRdb table, and some are missing; sequencing was by immunoSEQ multiplex PCR. Of about 9,200 clones listed, about 80% were seen once; the top ten hold 7% to 9%. The CDR3 sequence is 13 residues long. Germline V lookup: CDR1 MNHEY, CDR2 SVGAGI. Trimming removed 6 bases at V and 2 bases at J, with 9 bases between. This receptor was identified in a man aged 70 or older with active COVID-19. V and J are TRBV6-5 and TRBJ2-3; tentative D call: TRBD2 (6 bases). Input material: peripheral blood. CDR3 DNA sequence: TGTGCCAGCAGGGACTACGACACAGATACGCAGTATTTT. Translating it yields CASRDYDTDTQYF.